This T cell receptor beta chain was obtained from a study of T cells in Graves' hyperthyroidism and ophthalmopathy. This clonotype was counted between two and nine times. This CDR3 is 11 amino acids long. Trimming left V 2 bases short and J 8 bases short, with 9 bases between. CDR1 and CDR2 (germline): DFQATT, SNEGSKA (reference sequence). Authors of the study amplified TCR beta CDR3 regions from RNA transcripts. With the HTBI primer set, the TCR CDR3 went through a first round of RT-PCR. In TCRdb, the multiplex PCR reads were re-called with MiXCR into one record per CDR3 protein. The sample lists more than 550,000 distinct CDR3 sequences; around 20% were seen once.

The origin of this receptor is a woman in her fifties or sixties with Graves' hyperthyroidism that later progressed to Graves' ophthalmopathy. The sequencing input was blood. The chain combines TRBV20-1 with TRBJ1-1, with D unclear. CDR3 residues: CSARMAREAFF. Here the CDR3 DNA reads TGCAGTGCTAGAATGGCTCGAGAAGCTTTCTTT.